This T cell receptor beta chain was sequenced in a study of blood T cell repertoires in COVID-19. Study-wide context: Collection of acute and convalescent COVID-19 samples took place in the United States, Italy and Spain. From T cells, B-cell-depleted T cells, or PBMCs came the material, which was cDNA or gDNA.

This clone was recorded a few times. In the original processing: Amplification with reference gene primers provided the estimates of nucleated cell counts. Measured with immunoSEQ multiplex PCR; TCRdb has only the in-frame clones, and not every one. The V and J calls and clone size come from that table; D and trimming were worked out from the DNA. Of 350,000 or so clones in the sample, 80% to 90% were seen once. The clonotype was recovered from a young man with active or convalescent COVID-19. The sequenced sample was peripheral blood.

CDR3: CASRGRGNTEAFF. The CDR3 DNA sequence: TGTGCCAGCAGGGGGAGGGGGAACACTGAAGCTTTCTTT. The chain combines TRBV5-8 with TRBJ1-1; maybe TRBD1 (5 bases). Germline V gene lookup returns CDR1 SGHTS and CDR2 YDEGEE. The V gene lost 5 bases and the J gene lost 1 base, with 9 bases spanning the gap. The CDR3 is 13 residues long. The full variable domain, with the rest looked up from reference TRBV5-8 and TRBJ1-1, is EAGVTQSPTHLIKTRGQQATLRCSPISGHTSVYWYQQALGLGLQFLLWYDEGEERNRGNFPPRFSGRQFPNYSSELNVNALELEDSALYLCASRGRGNTEAFFGQGTRLTVV.